This T cell receptor beta chain was observed in a study of blood T cell repertoires in COVID-19. Background on the study: PBMCs, B-cell-depleted T cells, or T cells provided the cDNA or gDNA that made up the material.

Trimming cost V 1 base and J 8 bases; bases outside gene matches: 5. The CDR3 loop spans 13 amino acids. The germline gives CDR1 GTSNPN, CDR2 SVGIG (reference sequence). Original handling: Researchers report that nucleated cell counts were estimated from reference gene primer amplification. Clones were read by immunoSEQ multiplex PCR, and TCRdb kept only the in-frame ones, dropping some. From that table come the V and J calls and clone size; the DNA was used to work out D and trimming. The data show roughly 350,000 clones, with more than 70% seen just once and about 10% held by the top ten. Sequenced sample: peripheral blood. The origin of this receptor is a woman aged 25 to 39 with COVID-19, enrolled during active disease. The chain carries TRBV30 and TRBJ2-7; 10 positions agree with TRBD2. CDR3 sequence reads: CAWSGVAGGQQYF. For the CDR3, the DNA is TGTGCCTGGAGTGGTGTAGCGGGAGGACAGCAGTACTTC.